This T cell receptor beta chain emerged from a study of PD-L1 blockade in urothelial cancer. Study summary: When blood samples were assessed, the median T cell count was some 150,000.

Only in-frame clones appear in the TCRdb table, and some are missing; sequencing was by immunoSEQ multiplex PCR. The table includes about 71,000 clones, approximately 88% detected once. Germline CDR1 is MNHEY and CDR2 is SMNVEV (reference sequence). The CDR3 length is 15 residues. V lost 2 bases and J lost 4, with 15 bases in between. Each patient's cancer was a locally advanced or metastatic urothelial carcinoma. With regard to this clone: Its antigen remains unknown.

Overall study findings and caveats: Larger 3-week expansion of tumor-associated blood clones was seen in durable-benefit patients. Pretreatment peripheral blood TCR clonality that fell below the median predicted better survival among the patients studied.

Here the sequenced sample was PBMCs, taken around atezolizumab (anti-PD-L1) treatment. The clonotype was recovered from a man in his 60s with urothelial cancer. The chain joins TRBV27 to TRBJ2-7; maybe TRBD1 (7 bases). The CDR3: CASSLLQGSGYEQYF. CDR3 nucleotides: TGTGCCAGCAGTTTACTACAGGGGAGCGGGTACGAGCAGTACTTC.